A single sample is the source of the 8 T cell receptor beta chains below, sequenced in a study of T cells expressing NK-cell markers. One entry per CDR3 protein, without DNA, is what TCRdb gives after re-calling the 5' RACE reads. The sample table sets out about 150,000 distinct CDR3 sequences. Sample: blood T cells: a sorted CD56 or NKG2C T cell subset, CD4+ or CD8+ T cells, or bulk PBMC T cells (not recorded which). Every receptor here comes from a man aged 18-75 years in good health.

The J gene is TRBJ2-1, the V gene TRBV6-1; the D call of TRBD1 rests on TCRdb alone, since no DNA is present to check it. Germline values: CDR1 MNHNS, CDR2 SASEGT. The CDR3 loop spans 15 amino acids. The CDR3 loop is CATIGFGQGDNEQFF.

The rearrangement links TRBV20-1 to TRBJ2-5; TCRdb reports TRBD2, a call that lacks DNA to check it against. Germline lookup yields CDR1 DFQATT and CDR2 SNEGSKA (reference sequence). The CDR3 sequence is 14 residues long. The CDR3 spells CSARVRGGPETQYF.

The rearrangement joins TRBV28 to TRBJ1-5. Germline V gives CDR1 MDHEN, CDR2 SYDVKM. The CDR3 extends over 13 amino acids. The CDR3 sequence is CASSSTYNQPQHF.

The V call is TRBV5-8, the J call TRBJ2-2. Germline V gives CDR1 SGHTS, CDR2 YDEGEE. The CDR3 runs to 15 residues. CDR3 residues: CASSLPSGDIGELFF.

CDR3 protein: CSASPMDRDGTEAFF. This chain joins TRBV20-1 and TRBJ1-1; absent DNA, TCRdb's TRBD1 call cannot be checked. Germline CDR1 and CDR2: DFQATT and SNEGSKA (reference sequence). The CDR3 has 15 residues.

The V and J genes are TRBV10-3 and TRBJ1-2; TCRdb's assignment of TRBD1 cannot be checked, as there is no DNA. Germline CDR1 and CDR2: ENHRY and SYGVKD. The CDR3 spans 15 residues. The chain's CDR3 is CAISESGTGDYGYTF.

The V and J genes are TRBV11-1 and TRBJ2-6. The CDR3 sequence is 18 residues long. CDR1 and CDR2 from the germline V gene are SGHAT and FQDESV (reference sequence). The CDR3 sequence is CASSLNVVPSSGANVLTF.

This chain uses TRBV29-1 with TRBJ2-1; TCRdb reports TRBD1, a call that lacks DNA to check it against. The germline V gene encodes CDR1 SQVTM and CDR2 ANQGSEA. The CDR3 length is 15 residues. The CDR3 region is CSVEARDRGYNEQFF.